These T cell receptor beta chains were read from a single sample in a study of OX40 agonist ivuxolimab in advanced cancers. Sequencing was performed with immunoSEQ multiplex PCR; in TCRdb, only in-frame clones are kept and a portion is missing. Altogether tens of thousands of clones are present, around 90% being singletons, with the ten largest covering less than 3%. Sequences were derived from CD4+ or CD8+ T cells sorted from blood, sampled in a trial of the OX40 agonist ivuxolimab. The receptors derive from an adult with an advanced solid tumor such as melanoma, head and neck, liver or kidney cancer. Both conserved end residues are part of each CDR3. A D gene is named only where the DNA matches it firmly. The size entry is marked missing in some rows and otherwise reads once, few, many or a size class.

-	TRBJ1-1	-	TRBV10-1	CASSYSGSTEAFF	TGCGCCAGCAGTTACTCGGGGAGCACTGAAGCTTTCTTT
-	TRBJ2-1	-	TRBV10-3	CAIKGQNNEQFF	TGTGCCATCAAAGGACAGAACAATGAGCAGTTCTTC
TRBD1	TRBJ2-1	-	TRBV19	CASRGTGANEQFF	TGTGCCAGTAGGGGGACAGGGGCCAATGAGCAGTTCTTC
-	TRBJ2-1	-	TRBV13	CASRTQGGKSYNEQFF	TGTGCCAGCAGGACCCAGGGGGGGAAATCCTACAATGAGCAGTTCTTC
-	TRBJ2-5	few	TRBV2	CASRETGRETQYF	TGTGCCAGCAGAGAAACTGGGAGGGAGACCCAGTACTTC
-	TRBJ2-1	-	TRBV5-6	CASSLPSLGHDEQFF	TGTGCCAGCAGCCTACCCAGTTTGGGCCACGATGAGCAGTTCTTC
TRBD1	TRBJ1-1	few	TRBV7-3	CASSFGTGDTEAFF	TGTGCCAGCAGCTTCGGGACAGGGGACACTGAAGCTTTCTTT
-	TRBJ2-3	-	TRBV5-5	CASSPARGGNNMADTQYF	TGTGCCAGCAGCCCGGCTCGAGGGGGAAACAATATGGCAGATACGCAGTATTTT
-	TRBJ2-2	few	TRBV28	CASITAANTGELFF	TGTGCCAGCATTACCGCAGCGAACACCGGGGAGCTGTTTTTT
-	TRBJ2-2	-	TRBV10-3	CAIGTGTGELFF	TGTGCCATCGGAACGGGGACCGGGGAGCTGTTTTTT